The 19 T cell receptor beta chains reported below all come from one sample, sequenced in a study of radiation and T cells in renal cell carcinoma. Documented treatment: treatment-naive control, cytoreductive nephrectomy. Profiled with immunoSEQ multiplex PCR; TCRdb holds only in-frame clones, not every one. The sample includes 14,000 or so clones, roughly 60% seen only once; the top ten take about an eighth. The specimen was tumor tissue, collected from a patient whose treatment was nephrectomy without radiotherapy. The receptors here all came from a man aged 45-65 years with renal cell carcinoma.

The chain joins TRBV6-5 to TRBJ1-1, with D possibly TRBD1 on 6 matching bases. CDR1 is MNHEY, CDR2 SVGAGI, per germline. With 7 bases removed from V and 7 bases from J, the gap between germline ends came to 19 bases. The CDR3 spans 14 residues. The CDR3 here is CASTRLKGDSEAFF. In DNA form, the CDR3 reads TGTGCCAGCACCCGCCTCAAGGGGGATAGTGAAGCTTTCTTT.

This clone was seen once. The chain employs TRBV18 and TRBJ2-6; 7 bases line up with TRBD2. V was clipped by 2 bases and J by 0 bases; unmatched bases: 4. The CDR3 sequence is 17 residues long. The germline V gene has CDR1 KGHSH and CDR2 LQKENI. The CDR3 nucleotides read TGTGCCAGCTCACCAAAAGGGGAGGGCTCTGGGGCCAACGTCCTGACTTTC. Its translation: CASSPKGEGSGANVLTF. The full variable domain, with the rest looked up from reference TRBV18 and TRBJ2-6, is NAGVMQNPRHLVRRRGQEARLRCSPMKGHSHVYWYRQLPEEGLKFMVYLQKENIIDESGMPKERFSAEFPKEGPSILRIQQVVRGDSAAYFCASSPKGEGSGANVLTFGAGSRLTVL.

The count of this clone is one. V gene TRBV5-4 combines with J gene TRBJ2-1; perhaps TRBD2 as D (5 bases). The CDR3 covers 15 residues. Trimming shortened V by 4 bases and J by 3 bases, and 14 bases separated the two germline ends. CDR1 and CDR2 from the germline V gene are SGHNT and YYREEE (reference sequence). The CDR3 sequence is CASSGRTGYYNEQFF. In nucleotides, the CDR3 is TGTGCCAGCAGCGGGCGGACGGGATACTACAATGAGCAGTTCTTC.

CDR3 sequence: CASSYPFRDRGGNEQFF. CDR3 bases: TGTGCCAGCAGCTATCCTTTTCGGGACAGAGGTGGCAATGAGCAGTTCTTC. The rearrangement links TRBV5-6 to TRBJ2-1; 7 bases are a match to TRBD1. V lost 3 bases to trimming and J lost 6 bases; unmatched junction nucleotides: 15. This CDR3 has 17 residues. CDR1 SGHDT and CDR2 YYEEEE come from the germline V gene.

This clone appeared a few times. V is TRBV5-5 and J is TRBJ1-5, with D unclear. This CDR3 region has 12 residues. Per germline, CDR1 SGHKS and CDR2 YYEKEE (reference sequence). Trimming removed 0 bases at V and 8 bases at J, with 6 bases between. The CDR3 reads CASSLGSEPQHF. Written as DNA, the CDR3 is TGTGCCAGCAGCTTGGGGAGCGAGCCCCAGCATTTT.

The CDR3 sequence is CASSEAWTAQEAFF. The CDR3 coding sequence is TGTGCCAGCAGTGAAGCCTGGACGGCACAAGAAGCTTTCTTT. The chain uses TRBV6-1 and TRBJ1-1; D gene ambiguous. The germline CDR1 and CDR2 sequences are MNHNS and SASEGT. The CDR3 loop spans 14 amino acids. V lost 0 bases and J 8 bases, leaving 13 bases between the germline ends.

This clone was seen a single time. J is TRBJ2-7 and V is TRBV10-3; TRBD1 is a possible D gene (5 bases). Germline CDR1 ENHRY, CDR2 SYGVKD. Trimming shortened V by 6 bases and J by 0 bases, and 12 bases separated the two germline ends. CDR3 length: 14 amino acids. The DNA of the CDR3 is TGTGCCATCAGCGAAGACAGATCCTCCTACGAGCAGTACTTC. Translating it yields CAISEDRSSYEQYF.

This sequence joins TRBV2 and TRBJ1-1, with 7 nucleotides matching TRBD1. This CDR3 comprises 14 residues. In germline, CDR1 is SNHLY, CDR2 FYNNEI. With V trimmed by 6 bases and J by 6 bases, 10 bases remained unmatched. Written as DNA, the CDR3 is TGTGCCAGCAGGGGGGATCTTGACAGGGCTGAAGCTTTCTTT. Its protein is CASRGDLDRAEAFF.

The chain employs TRBV7-9 and TRBJ1-1; TRBD1 might be the D (5 bases). The CDR3 covers 14 residues. Germline-derived CDR1 and CDR2 are SEHNR and FQNEAQ (reference sequence). Trimming left V 6 bases short and J 4 bases short, with 15 bases between. The CDR3 protein is CASRRDGDLTEAFF. CDR3 nucleotides: TGTGCCAGCAGGAGGGACGGGGACCTCACTGAAGCTTTCTTT.

By share of the sample, this clone is medium-sized. V and J are TRBV7-7 and TRBJ1-1; D possibly corresponds to TRBD1 (5 bases). CDR1 SSHAT and CDR2 FNYEAQ come from the germline V gene (reference sequence). V shed 6 bases and J shed 1 base, with 9 bases lying between them. This CDR3 has 13 amino acids. Written as DNA, the CDR3 is TGTGCCAGCAGTCTAGGGGCGAACACTGAAGCTTTCTTT. It yields the protein CASSLGANTEAFF.

The V call is TRBV6-5, the J call TRBJ2-7; D is ambiguous. Trimming left V 6 bases short and J 0 bases short, with 9 bases between. The CDR3 has 13 residues. Germline CDR1 and CDR2: MNHEY and SVGAGI. The CDR3 protein is CASRGFPSYEQYF. Written as DNA, the CDR3 is TGTGCCAGCAGAGGGTTTCCCTCCTACGAGCAGTACTTC.

This clone was recorded once. This CDR3 is CASSPGLKGTHEQYF. DNA of the CDR3: TGCGCCAGCAGTCCGGGCCTAAAAGGGACCCACGAGCAGTACTTC. V usage is TRBV10-1 and J usage is TRBJ2-7; the D call may be TRBD1 or TRBD2 (5 bases each). The CDR3 runs to 15 residues. Germline loops: CDR1 WNHNN, CDR2 SYGVQD (reference sequence). V was cut by 5 bases and J by 5 bases, with 19 bases left in between.

This clone counts as medium-sized. The V and J genes are TRBV19 and TRBJ1-1; D gene unclear. The CDR3 length is 14 residues. Trimming removed 3 bases at V and 1 base at J, with 9 bases between. Germline V gives CDR1 LNHDA, CDR2 SQIVND (reference sequence). CDR3 DNA sequence: TGTGCCAGTAGTATTGCCGGCTCGAACACTGAAGCTTTCTTT. It specifies CASSIAGSNTEAFF.

V is TRBV10-3 and J is TRBJ2-3; 13 positions agree with TRBD2. CDR1 and CDR2 (germline): ENHRY, SYGVKD. Trimming cost V 5 bases and J 1 base; bases outside gene matches: 9. The CDR3 has 18 amino acids. The CDR3 bases are TGTGCCATCAGTAAGACTAGCGGGGGGCCCGGAGGCACAGATACGCAGTATTTT. It yields the protein CAISKTSGGPGGTDTQYF.

The rearrangement joins TRBV19 to TRBJ2-1; TRBD2 aligns across 9 bases. Unmatched junction bases numbered 4, after V lost 3 bases and J lost 4 bases. CDR3 length: 15 amino acids. The germline V gene encodes CDR1 LNHDA and CDR2 SQIVND (reference sequence). The CDR3, as DNA: TGTGCCAGTAGTATTAGAGCGGGGGGTTACAATGAGCAGTTCTTC. Its protein is CASSIRAGGYNEQFF.

This chain links TRBV5-1 with TRBJ2-1, with D possibly matching TRBD1 (5 bases). The CDR3 extends over 17 amino acids. The V and J ends lost 4 bases and 0 bases respectively, with 17 bases between them. Germline V gene sequence: CDR1 SGHRS, CDR2 YFSETQ. The CDR3 region has the DNA TGCGCCAGCAGCCGAGATGGGGCCGTACCCTCCTACAATGAGCAGTTCTTC. Translating it yields CASSRDGAVPSYNEQFF.

The chain uses TRBV10-2 and TRBJ1-1; a weak D match, TRBD1 (6 bases). CDR3 length equals 15 residues. The germline V gene encodes CDR1 WSHSY and CDR2 SAAADI. V was pared by 9 bases and J by 5 bases, with 22 bases between. The CDR3 DNA follows: TGCGCCAGTTCCGACGGGTGGGGGCGGGTAACTGAAGCTTTCTTT. Protein product: CASSDGWGRVTEAFF.

The chain uses TRBV7-6 and TRBJ2-1, with D perhaps matching TRBD1 or TRBD2 (5 bases each). Per germline, CDR1 SGHVS and CDR2 FNYEAQ. Trimming removed 4 bases from V and 9 bases from J, with 16 bases in between. The length of the CDR3 is 14 residues. The CDR3 DNA sequence: TGTGCCAGCAGCTCCGTGGGGCTAGCAAGTGAGCAGTTCTTC. The encoded protein is CASSSVGLASEQFF.

The chain recombines TRBV6-6 with TRBJ1-3; D gene ambiguous. The CDR3 is 15 amino acids. Trimming cost V 6 bases and J 1 base, with 13 bases left between them. CDR1 MNHNY and CDR2 SVGAGI come from the germline V gene (reference sequence). The CDR3 region is CASSPQAASGNTIYF. Written as DNA, the CDR3 is TGTGCCAGCAGCCCACAAGCTGCTTCTGGAAACACCATATATTTT.